Shown below are 17 T cell receptor beta chains from a single sample sequenced in a study of CD8 T cells in Susac syndrome. After extraction with the RNeasy kit, roughly 0.5 to 1 ug of the RNA was reverse transcribed using random hexamers. TCRdb used MiXCR to reprocess the immunoSEQ multiplex PCR reads, holding one entry per CDR3 protein. Of 150,000 to 200,000 distinct CDR3 sequences in the sample, over 85% were seen once. The sequencing input was CD4+ T cells from PBMCs. These TCRs come from a human donor in good health.

CDR3 in DNA: TGCAGCGTTGTAGGGGTCGCGAACACTGAAGCTTTCTTT. Protein: CSVVGVANTEAFF. The chain links TRBV29-1 to TRBJ1-1, with D possibly being TRBD1 (5 bases). The CDR3 spans 13 residues. Germline V gene lookup returns CDR1 SQVTM and CDR2 ANQGSEA. The V and J ends lost 4 bases and 1 base respectively, with 10 bases between them.

The rearrangement links TRBV24-1 to TRBJ2-5; perhaps TRBD1 as D (5 bases). CDR1 KGHDR and CDR2 SFDVKD come from the germline V gene. Trimming took off 0 bases at V and 3 bases at J, with 13 bases between the two ends. The CDR3 extends over 16 amino acids. The CDR3 loop reads CATSDLGQGTEETQYF. Here the CDR3 DNA reads TGTGCCACCAGTGATTTGGGGCAGGGAACGGAAGAGACCCAGTACTTC.

The gene calls are TRBV30 and TRBJ2-2; D call uncertain. V was clipped by 0 bases and J by 4 bases, with 9 bases between them. Germline assignment: CDR1 GTSNPN and CDR2 SVGIG (reference sequence). The CDR3 is 14 residues long. As DNA, the CDR3 is TGTGCCTGGAGTGTACCGTTTTTCACCGGGGAGCTGTTTTTT. Protein sequence: CAWSVPFFTGELFF.

This chain links TRBV4-2 with TRBJ1-5; no definite D call. Germline lookup yields CDR1 LGHNA and CDR2 YNFKEQ. This CDR3 region has 13 residues. Trimming shortened V by 0 bases and J by 5 bases, and 5 bases separated the two germline ends. CDR3 nucleotide sequence: TGTGCCAGCAGCCAAGAGACGGATCAGCCCCAGCATTTT. It codes for CASSQETDQPQHF.

In this sample, this clonotype turned up a few times. The chain employs TRBV19 and TRBJ1-2; D ambiguous. In germline, CDR1 is LNHDA, CDR2 SQIVND (reference sequence). The length of the CDR3 is 13 residues. Trimming cost V 4 bases and J 1 base, with 7 bases left between them. The CDR3 loop reads CASSTTGNYGYTF. CDR3 nucleotide sequence: TGTGCCAGTAGTACAACGGGTAACTATGGCTACACCTTC.

Only one count was recorded for this clonotype. This chain links TRBV6-5 with TRBJ2-3; possibly TRBD2 for D (5 bases). Trimming took off 7 bases at V and 7 bases at J, with 15 bases between the two ends. Per the germline V gene, CDR1 is MNHEY and CDR2 is SVGAGI. The CDR3 covers 13 residues. The CDR3 DNA reads TGTGCCAGCACCAGCTTAGCGAGTAATACGCAGTATTTT. It yields the protein CASTSLASNTQYF.

The chain couples TRBV19 to TRBJ2-1, with 12 bases identical to TRBD2. CDR1 is LNHDA, CDR2 SQIVND, per germline (reference sequence). This CDR3 contains 16 residues. V trimming: 3 bases; J trimming: 11 bases; junction bases outside the gene matches: 11. CDR3 coding DNA: TGTGCCAGTAGTATGTCGGGGCTAGCGGGGGGGCAAAAGCAGTTCTTC. It translates to CASSMSGLAGGQKQFF.

Regarding this clonotype: One end of the junction is discordant with germline, which a read error may explain. The chain links TRBV9 to TRBJ2-2; no reliable D call. Looked up from germline, CDR1 is SGDLS and CDR2 is YYNGEE. This CDR3 spans 14 amino acids. CDR3 amino acids: CASSVGLGTGELFF. CDR3 DNA sequence: TGTGCCAGCAGCGTGGGTCTGGGCACCGGAGAGCTGTTTTTT.

CDR3 amino acids: CATSDGGLSGANVLTF. CDR3 nucleotide sequence: TGTGCCACCAGTGATGGGGGGCTCTCTGGGGCCAACGTCCTGACTTTC. The V and J genes are TRBV24-1 and TRBJ2-6; either TRBD1 or TRBD2 may supply D (6 bases each). This CDR3 spans 16 amino acids. The V and J ends lost 3 bases and 0 bases respectively, with 8 bases between them. Germline loops: CDR1 KGHDR, CDR2 SFDVKD.

V gene TRBV7-9 combines with J gene TRBJ1-1; D is undetermined. Trimming cost V 5 bases and J 1 base, with 8 bases left between them. Germline lookup yields CDR1 SEHNR and CDR2 FQNEAQ (reference sequence). CDR3 length: 13 residues. Here the CDR3 DNA reads TGTGCCAGCAGCACTGTCAGGAACACTGAAGCTTTCTTT. Translating it yields CASSTVRNTEAFF.

The J gene is TRBJ2-7, the V gene TRBV5-6, with no clear D. The germline V gene encodes CDR1 SGHDT and CDR2 YYEEEE. This CDR3 has 12 amino acids. Trimming shortened V by 2 bases and J by 6 bases, and 9 bases separated the two germline ends. CDR3 residues: CASSFSSLEQYF. The CDR3, as DNA: TGTGCCAGCAGCTTTAGTTCCCTCGAGCAGTACTTC.

The chain joins TRBV2 to TRBJ2-1, with 9 bases aligning to TRBD2. In germline, CDR1 is SNHLY, CDR2 FYNNEI. Losses at the gene ends were 5 bases for V and 4 bases for J; bases not matched to a gene: 9. CDR3 length: 16 amino acids. The CDR3 nucleotides are TGTGCCAGCAGTCCCGCGGGGGGGTCTCTTTACAATGAGCAGTTCTTC. It specifies CASSPAGGSLYNEQFF.

V gene TRBV29-1 combines with J gene TRBJ1-2; TRBD1 is a possible D gene (5 bases). Germline CDR1 is SQVTM and CDR2 is ANQGSEA. The CDR3 extends over 11 amino acids. The V and J ends lost 7 bases and 6 bases respectively, with 12 bases between them. In DNA, the CDR3 is TGCAGCGACCGGGCGGGGGATGGCTACACCTTC. It yields the protein CSDRAGDGYTF.

This clonotype was detected once. This sequence joins TRBV29-1 and TRBJ2-5; D may be TRBD2 (5 bases). The V gene's germline CDR1 is SQVTM and CDR2 ANQGSEA. Trimming pared 6 bases from V and 4 bases from J, leaving 15 bases between. The CDR3 is 13 amino acids. The CDR3 nucleotides are TGCAGCGTCCTGACACGAGGGCGAGAGACCCAGTACTTC. As protein: CSVLTRGRETQYF.

V and J are TRBV5-1 and TRBJ1-2; tentative D call: TRBD1 (5 bases). The CDR3 consists of 11 residues. V was pared by 0 bases and J by 10 bases, with 7 bases between. Germline values: CDR1 SGHRS, CDR2 YFSETQ. CDR3 DNA: TGCGCCAGCAGCTTGGGACAGAACTACACCTTC. This translates into CASSLGQNYTF.

The gene calls are TRBV5-4 and TRBJ2-3; 7 bases match TRBD2. V gave up 6 bases and J gave up 6 bases; unmatched junction bases: 7. The CDR3 covers 13 residues. From germline, CDR1 is SGHNT and CDR2 YYREEE (reference sequence). The CDR3 sequence is CASTIGTTDTQYF. As DNA, the CDR3 is TGTGCCAGCACCATTGGGACTACCGATACGCAGTATTTT.

This clonotype was found once. The DNA of the CDR3 is TGCAGTGCTAGCGTCAGCGGGACGCACGGGGAGCTGTTTTTT. It is translated as CSASVSGTHGELFF. The V gene is TRBV20-1, the J gene TRBJ2-2, with TRBD2 identical over 7 bases. The CDR3 extends over 14 amino acids. CDR1 is DFQATT and CDR2 is SNEGSKA in the germline V gene (reference sequence). V lost 3 bases to trimming and J lost 7 bases; unmatched junction nucleotides: 8.